The clone carrying this TCR beta chain was counted a single time. Trimming removed 1 base at V and 0 bases at J, with 7 bases between. This CDR3 is 14 amino acids long. Germline CDR1 SGHTA, CDR2 FQGNSA. Authors' data handling: Reference gene primer amplification gave nucleated cell count estimates. Using immunoSEQ multiplex PCR, the repertoire was profiled, and TCRdb retains in-frame clones only, with some absent. Clone size and V and J calls were adopted from that table, with D and trimming inferred from the DNA. The table lists about 270,000 clones, approximately 80% of them singletons, with just under 3% in the top ten. The data are from a study of blood T cell repertoires in COVID-19. About the research overall: T cells, B-cell-depleted T cells, or PBMCs provided the cDNA or gDNA that served as material.

The receptor was derived from a woman in her fifties or sixties with active or convalescent COVID-19. Sequencing input: peripheral blood. This rearrangement joins TRBV7-2 to TRBJ2-7; TRBD1 is a possible D gene (5 bases). CDR3 coding DNA: TGTGCCAGCAGCTTAGACAGGCGCTCCTACGAGCAGTACTTC. This translates into CASSLDRRSYEQYF.